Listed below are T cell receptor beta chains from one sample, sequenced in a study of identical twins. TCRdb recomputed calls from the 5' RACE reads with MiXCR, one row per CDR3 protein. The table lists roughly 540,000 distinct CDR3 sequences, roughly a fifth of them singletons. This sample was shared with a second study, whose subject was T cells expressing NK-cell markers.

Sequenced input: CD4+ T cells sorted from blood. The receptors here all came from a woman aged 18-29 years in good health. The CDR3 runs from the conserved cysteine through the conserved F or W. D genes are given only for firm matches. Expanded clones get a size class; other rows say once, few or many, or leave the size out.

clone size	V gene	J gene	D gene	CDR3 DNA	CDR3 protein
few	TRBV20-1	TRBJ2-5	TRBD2	TGCAGTGCTAGTGCGGGGGGGCCAAAGGAGACCCAGTACTTC	CSASAGGPKETQYF
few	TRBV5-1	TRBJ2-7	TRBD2	TGCGCCAGCAGCCCCGGTAGTGCCAGCGGGAGAGGCGAGCAGTACTTC	CASSPGSASGRGEQYF
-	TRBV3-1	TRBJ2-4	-	TGTGCCAGCAGCCCATTCTTAACCGTGGCCAAAAACATTCAGTACTTC	CASSPFLTVAKNIQYF
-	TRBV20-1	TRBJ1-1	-	TGCAGTGCTAAAAAGCAGACTAACACTGAAGCTTTCTTT	CSAKKQTNTEAFF
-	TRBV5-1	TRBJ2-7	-	TGCGCCAGCAGCTCTGGGGACTCCACCTACGAGCAGTACTTC	CASSSGDSTYEQYF
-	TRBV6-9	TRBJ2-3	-	TGTGCCAGCAAGGCTAGCAGTTCAATCAGTACGCAGTATTTT	CASKASSSISTQYF
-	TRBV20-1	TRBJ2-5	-	TGCAGTACCTTAAAGGGAGGAATAGAGACCCAGTACTTC	CSTLKGGIETQYF
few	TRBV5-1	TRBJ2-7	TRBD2	TGCGCCAGCAGCCCCTCTAGCGGGAGTATCTACGAGCAGTACTTC	CASSPSSGSIYEQYF
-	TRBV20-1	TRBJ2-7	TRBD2	TGCAGTGCTATTTGGACTAGCGGGTTCTACGAGCAGTACTTC	CSAIWTSGFYEQYF
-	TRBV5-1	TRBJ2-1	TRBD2	TGCGCCAGCAGCGGCGGGACTAGCGGGAGTGCCTACAATGAGCAGTTCTTC	CASSGGTSGSAYNEQFF
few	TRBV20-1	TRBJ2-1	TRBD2	TGCAGTGCACCACGGAGCGGGGTTTACAATGAGCAGTTCTTC	CSAPRSGVYNEQFF
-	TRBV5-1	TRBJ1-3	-	TGCGCCAGCAGCGGCTCCTCTGGAAACACCATATATTTT	CASSGSSGNTIYF
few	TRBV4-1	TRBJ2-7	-	TGCGCCAGCAGCCAAGATCCCAACCGCGGGACCTCGAAATCCTACGAGCAGTACTTC	CASSQDPNRGTSKSYEQYF
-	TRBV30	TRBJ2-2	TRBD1	TGTGCCTGGAGGAGGGGCAGGGGGCGCGTCGGGACCGGGGAGCTGTTTTTT	CAWRRGRGRVGTGELFF
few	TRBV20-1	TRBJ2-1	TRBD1	TGCAGTGCTAGACCTCCCCGGGACAGGGGGGACAATGAGCAGTTCTTC	CSARPPRDRGDNEQFF
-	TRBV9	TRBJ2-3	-	TGTGCCAGCAGCGTAGAGGCTGGGGGGACAAACACAGATACGCAGTATTTT	CASSVEAGGTNTDTQYF
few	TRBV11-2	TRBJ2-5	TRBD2	TGTGCCAGCAGCTCCCGACTAGCGGGGGGGCACGAGACCCAGTACTTC	CASSSRLAGGHETQYF
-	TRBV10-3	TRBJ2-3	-	TGTGCCATCGGTGTAAACGGACCAGATACGCAGTATTTT	CAIGVNGPDTQYF
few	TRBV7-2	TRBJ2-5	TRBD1	TGTGCCAGCACCGTAGACAGGGTTGAGACCCAGTACTTC	CASTVDRVETQYF
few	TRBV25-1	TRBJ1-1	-	TGTGCCAGCAGTCGCCCCGGGGGAGGAGAAGCTTTCTTT	CASSRPGGGEAFF
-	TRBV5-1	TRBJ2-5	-	TGCGCCAGCAGCTTGCTCGACAGGGAGGGGACCCAGTACTTC	CASSLLDREGTQYF
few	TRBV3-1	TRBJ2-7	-	TGTGCCAGCAGCCAAAAAGAACAGGGGAGGTCCTACGAGCAGTACTTC	CASSQKEQGRSYEQYF
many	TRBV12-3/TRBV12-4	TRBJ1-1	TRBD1	TGTGCCAGCAGGATTGGGACAGCCAACACTGAAGCTTTCTTT	CASRIGTANTEAFF
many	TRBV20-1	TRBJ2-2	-	TGCAGTGCTAGAGACCGGACAGCCGGCGGGTCCGGGGAGCTGTTTTTT	CSARDRTAGGSGELFF
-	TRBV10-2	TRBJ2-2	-	TGCGCCAGCAGTGAGGGAACCGGGGAGCTGTTTTTT	CASSEGTGELFF
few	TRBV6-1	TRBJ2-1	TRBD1	TGTGCCAGCAAGCCCGCCGGACAGGGAGAGCAGTTCTTC	CASKPAGQGEQFF
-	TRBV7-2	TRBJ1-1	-	TGTGCCAGCAGTCCCGACGGGTTGATGAACACTGAAGCTTTCTTT	CASSPDGLMNTEAFF
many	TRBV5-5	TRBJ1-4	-	TGTGCCAGCAGCTTGCCCGGGAATGAAAAACTGTTTTTT	CASSLPGNEKLFF
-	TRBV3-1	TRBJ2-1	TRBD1	TGTGCCAGCAGCCCCCTTGGGACAGGGCCGCTCAATGAGCAGTTCTTC	CASSPLGTGPLNEQFF
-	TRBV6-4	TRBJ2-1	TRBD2	TGTGCCAGCAGTGTCGGCGGGAGGGGTGGTGAGCAGTTCTTC	CASSVGGRGGEQFF
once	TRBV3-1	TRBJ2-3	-	TGTGCCAGCAGCCAAGATAAACTAGCTCCGTACACAGATACGCAGTATTTT	CASSQDKLAPYTDTQYF
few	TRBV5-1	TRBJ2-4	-	TGCGCCAGCAGCTTGGTGGGACCTGGGGACATTCAGTACTTC	CASSLVGPGDIQYF
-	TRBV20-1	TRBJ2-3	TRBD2	TGCAGTGCGAAACTAGCGGGAGGGCCTCCAGATACGCAGTATTTT	CSAKLAGGPPDTQYF
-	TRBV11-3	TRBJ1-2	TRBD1	TGTGCCAGCAGCCGCGGACAGGGAGGAAACTATGGCTACACCTTC	CASSRGQGGNYGYTF
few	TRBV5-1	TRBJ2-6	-	TGCGCCAGCAGCCCGGCACTATTAGGACGTACTGGGGCCAACGTCCTGACTTTC	CASSPALLGRTGANVLTF
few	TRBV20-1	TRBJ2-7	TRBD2	TGCAGTGGCCTAGCGGGAGCGCGGGAGCAGTACTTC	CSGLAGAREQYF
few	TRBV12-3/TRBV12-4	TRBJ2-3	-	TGTGCCAGCAGATATCGACAGCTCACAGATACGCAGTATTTT	CASRYRQLTDTQYF
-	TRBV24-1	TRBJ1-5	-	TGTGCCACCAGTGACAATCAGCCCCAGCATTTT	CATSDNQPQHF
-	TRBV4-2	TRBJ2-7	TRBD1	TGTGCCAGCAGCCAAGATTGGGACAGGGTAGGGGAGCAGTACTTC	CASSQDWDRVGEQYF
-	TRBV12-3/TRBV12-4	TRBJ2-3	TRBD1	TGTGCCAGCAGTCCCGAAGTTTACACAGGGGGCCCAGATACGCAGTATTTT	CASSPEVYTGGPDTQYF